This T cell receptor beta chain derives from a study of control samples from healthy donors and cancer patients. The method was immunoSEQ multiplex PCR; TCRdb's version includes in-frame clones alone and lacks a portion of them. The table has 85,000 to 120,000 clones, approximately 90% seen once. V lost 1 base and J lost 7, with 13 bases in between. CDR1 is SGHVS, CDR2 FNYEAQ, per germline. The CDR3 contains 15 residues. Sequencing was performed on blood. This receptor was taken from a woman in her late teens or twenties in good health. This chain connects TRBV7-6 to TRBJ1-4; D remains unclear. The CDR3 loop is CASSLGTAHGEKLFF. As DNA, the CDR3 is TGTGCCAGCAGCTTAGGAACAGCTCACGGTGAAAAACTGTTTTTT.